These 30 T cell receptor beta chains originate from one sample sequenced in a study of T cells in Graves' hyperthyroidism and ophthalmopathy. RNA transcripts yielded amplified TCR beta CDR3 regions. The study used the HTBI primer set for a first-round RT-PCR of the TCR CDR3. TCRdb ran MiXCR on the multiplex PCR reads and lists one entry per CDR3 protein. There are 650,000 to 750,000 distinct CDR3 sequences in the sample; approximately 14% occur only once, and approximately 10% lies in the top ten. Specimen: blood. These receptors were obtained from a woman aged 18-30 years with Graves' hyperthyroidism.

In this sample, this clonotype turned up many times. CDR3 residues: CASSLAGLLTDGYEQFF. The CDR3 DNA reads TGTGCCAGCAGTTTAGCGGGGCTTCTAACCGACGGCTATGAGCAGTTCTTC. The chain uses TRBV12-3 or TRBV12-4 and TRBJ2-1; D is perhaps TRBD1 (5 bases). The CDR3 extends over 17 amino acids. Trimming stripped 0 bases from V and 8 bases from J, with 20 bases between.

This clonotype came up many times. The chain is built from TRBV30 and TRBJ2-3, with TRBD1 matching over 7 bases. This CDR3 has 13 amino acids. Trimming took 2 bases from V and 4 from J; bases not matched to a gene: 3. Looked up from germline, CDR1 is GTSNPN and CDR2 is SVGIG (reference sequence). CDR3 nucleotide sequence: TGTGCCTGGAGTTTAACAGGGGCAGATACGCAGTATTTT. Its protein is CAWSLTGADTQYF.

This clonotype has ten or more counts. The V gene is TRBV10-3, the J gene TRBJ2-7; D gene ambiguous. The CDR3 is made up of 13 amino acids. V was pared by 5 bases and J by 6 bases, with 14 bases between. In germline, CDR1 is ENHRY, CDR2 SYGVKD. CDR3 region: CAISHPSAVEQYF. In DNA form, the CDR3 reads TGTGCCATCAGTCATCCGTCCGCGGTCGAGCAGTACTTC.

The table lists this clonotype with a few counts. This chain joins TRBV4-1 and TRBJ1-1; maybe TRBD1 (6 bases). V was trimmed by 3 bases and J by 5 bases, leaving 19 bases between them. Looked up from germline, CDR1 is MGHRA and CDR2 is YSYEKL. The CDR3 has 16 amino acids. CDR3 DNA: TGCGCCAGCAGCCAGTCCTTCACAGGGCGGGCTACTGAAGCTTTCTTT. Translating it yields CASSQSFTGRATEAFF.

This clonotype showed up many times. The rearrangement joins TRBV30 to TRBJ1-1; 7 nucleotides line up with TRBD1. CDR3 length: 13 residues. V was clipped by 0 bases and J by 10 bases; unmatched bases: 8. Germline V CDR1 and CDR2: GTSNPN, SVGIG (reference sequence). The CDR3 sequence is CAWSVGSGGRAFF. CDR3 bases: TGTGCCTGGAGTGTAGGCTCAGGGGGACGAGCTTTCTTT.

The rearrangement links TRBV3-1 to TRBJ1-5; D is undetermined. CDR1 is LGHDT, CDR2 YNNKEL, per germline (reference sequence). V gave up 0 bases and J gave up 0 bases, with 12 bases separating them. This CDR3 is 17 amino acids long. The CDR3 here is CASSQDRGVHSNQPQHF. CDR3 DNA sequence: TGTGCCAGCAGCCAAGATCGCGGAGTCCATAGCAATCAGCCCCAGCATTTT.

This clonotype has more than one count but fewer than ten. The chain's CDR3 is CASSLVAGLGEQFF. CDR3 sequence (DNA): TGCGCCAGCAGCTTGGTTGCGGGATTAGGGGAGCAGTTCTTC. J is TRBJ2-1 and V is TRBV5-1, with a weak D call TRBD2 (6 bases). CDR3 length: 14 residues. Per the germline V gene, CDR1 is SGHRS and CDR2 is YFSETQ. V was pared by 0 bases and J by 10 bases, with 14 bases between.

V and J are TRBV5-6 and TRBJ2-2, with D possibly matching TRBD1 (6 bases). Per germline, CDR1 SGHDT and CDR2 YYEEEE. Trimming shortened V by 2 bases and J by 3 bases, and 11 bases separated the two germline ends. This CDR3 spans 15 amino acids. DNA of the CDR3: TGTGCCAGCAGCTTCGGACAGACCTACACCGGGGAGCTGTTTTTT. It encodes CASSFGQTYTGELFF.

This clonotype was found many times. The chain employs TRBV6-2 or TRBV6-3 and TRBJ2-7; the D gene is possibly TRBD1 (6 bases). The CDR3 covers 14 residues. Between the trimmed V and J ends, which lost 5 bases and 7 bases, there was a span of 18 bases. The germline V gene has CDR1 MNHEY and CDR2 SVGEGT. CDR3 sequence reads: CASSVFGPQGEQYF. DNA of the CDR3: TGTGCCAGCAGTGTGTTCGGGCCCCAGGGGGAGCAGTACTTC.

This clonotype was detected many times. The chain couples TRBV27 to TRBJ2-7; perhaps TRBD2 as D (5 bases). Germline CDR1 MNHEY, CDR2 SMNVEV (reference sequence). V was cut by 8 bases and J by 5 bases, with 19 bases left in between. The CDR3 is made up of 14 amino acids. CDR3 amino acids: CASRWAVDGNEQYF. The CDR3 DNA reads TGTGCCAGCCGTTGGGCCGTCGACGGGAACGAGCAGTACTTC.

This clonotype was counted many times. This chain connects TRBV6-1 to TRBJ1-5; D not certain. CDR1 is MNHNS and CDR2 is SASEGT in the germline V gene. CDR3 length: 11 amino acids. With 3 bases removed from V and 6 bases from J, the gap between germline ends came to 3 bases. CDR3 DNA sequence: TGTGCCAGCAGTGACCGTCAGCCCCAGCATTTT. It encodes CASSDRQPQHF.

The sample holds a few counts of this clonotype. One end of the junction varies from germline; a read error may be responsible. The genes are TRBV7-9 and TRBJ1-2, with 9 bases that match TRBD1. CDR1 and CDR2 from the germline V gene are SEHNR and FQNEAQ (reference sequence). The CDR3 runs to 15 residues. As DNA, the CDR3 is TGTGCCCGCAGCACCTCACAGGGGGCGAGTGATGGCTACACCTTC. It is translated as CARSTSQGASDGYTF.

The chain recombines TRBV19 with TRBJ1-2; D gene uncertain. This CDR3 contains 13 residues. V was cut by 3 bases and J by 4 bases, with 9 bases left in between. The germline V gene has CDR1 LNHDA and CDR2 SQIVND (reference sequence). The CDR3 reads CASSMGSRYGYTF. The CDR3 bases are TGTGCCAGTAGTATGGGGAGTCGCTATGGCTACACCTTC.

V is TRBV6-9 and J is TRBJ2-2, with 12 bases matching TRBD2. In germline, CDR1 is MNHGY, CDR2 SVAAGI. The CDR3 has 17 residues. V shed 3 bases and J 4 bases; nucleotides not matched to a gene: 6. CDR3 DNA: TGTGCCAGCAGTTACCTCCGGACTAGCGGGATCACCGGGGAGCTGTTTTTT. Translating gives CASSYLRTSGITGELFF.

This clonotype occurred many times. The chain combines TRBV2 with TRBJ2-7; 13 nucleotides match TRBD2. This CDR3 has 15 residues. CDR1 and CDR2 from the germline V gene are SNHLY and FYNNEI. Germline trimming cut 6 bases from V and 5 bases from J; bases unmatched to any gene: 7. The CDR3 sequence: CASSVTSGRAHEQYF. The CDR3 bases are TGTGCCAGCAGCGTTACTAGCGGGAGGGCCCACGAGCAGTACTTC.

This clonotype was found many times. J is TRBJ1-1 and V is TRBV20-1; D remains ambiguous. The CDR3 extends over 11 amino acids. CDR1 is DFQATT, CDR2 SNEGSKA, per germline (reference sequence). The ends were cut back, 1 base at V and 6 bases at J, with 6 bases in the middle. This CDR3 is CSARVEPEAFF. DNA of the CDR3: TGCAGTGCTAGAGTGGAACCTGAAGCTTTCTTT.

Only a few counts were recorded for this clonotype. This chain joins TRBV6-1 and TRBJ2-2; 8 nucleotides match TRBD1. Losses at the gene ends were 6 bases for V and 0 bases for J; bases not matched to a gene: 3. The CDR3 totals 15 residues. Germline V CDR1 and CDR2: MNHNS, SASEGT. CDR3 amino acids: CASRRTGSNTGELFF. The CDR3 DNA is TGTGCCAGCAGACGGACAGGGTCGAACACCGGGGAGCTGTTTTTT.

This clonotype appeared many times. The chain links TRBV18 to TRBJ2-1; TRBD2 matches 7 bases. V gave up 3 bases and J gave up 6 bases; unmatched junction bases: 8. Germline-derived CDR1 and CDR2 are KGHSH and LQKENI. The CDR3 covers 15 residues. For the CDR3, the DNA is TGTGCCAGCTCACCCGTCGAGGGAGGGCCCAATGAGCAGTTCTTC. Its translation is CASSPVEGGPNEQFF.

This clonotype was picked up many times. The V call is TRBV20-1, the J call TRBJ2-7; 13 bases fit TRBD2. Trimming at V came to 1 base and at J to 4 bases, leaving 7 bases not matched to a gene. Germline CDR1 reads DFQATT; CDR2 reads SNEGSKA (reference sequence). The CDR3 extends over 16 amino acids. CDR3 amino acids: CSARGTSGRMGYEQYF. The CDR3, as DNA: TGCAGTGCTAGAGGGACTAGCGGGAGAATGGGTTACGAGCAGTACTTC.

This clonotype was seen ten or more times. This chain connects TRBV12-3 or TRBV12-4 to TRBJ2-7; 8 bases are a match to TRBD1. V was pared by 6 bases and J by 5 bases, with 12 bases of the junction left unmatched. This CDR3 is built from 15 residues. This CDR3 reads CASSTVGGQAHEQYF. CDR3 sequence (DNA): TGTGCCAGCAGCACGGTAGGGGGACAGGCTCACGAGCAGTACTTC.

This clonotype was recorded a few times. V is TRBV27 and J is TRBJ2-7; tentatively, D is TRBD2 (5 bases). The CDR3 is made up of 14 amino acids. Trimming removed 7 bases from V and 2 bases from J, with 15 bases in between. Per germline, CDR1 MNHEY and CDR2 SMNVEV (reference sequence). The CDR3 is CASTPTAGAYEQYF. CDR3 nucleotide sequence: TGTGCCAGCACCCCAACCGCCGGGGCCTACGAGCAGTACTTC.

This clonotype occurred a few times. The chain is built from TRBV6-1 and TRBJ2-7, with TRBD2 matching 9 bases. CDR3 length: 12 amino acids. V trimming: 6 bases; J trimming: 6 bases; junction bases outside the gene matches: 3. Per the germline V gene, CDR1 is MNHNS and CDR2 is SASEGT. The CDR3 DNA reads as TGTGCCAGCAGACTGCGGGGGGGCGAGCAGTACTTC. Protein product: CASRLRGGEQYF.

This clonotype was counted a few times. This chain links TRBV27 with TRBJ2-4, with 7 bases aligning to TRBD2. This CDR3 has 14 amino acids. Germline values: CDR1 MNHEY, CDR2 SMNVEV (reference sequence). V was clipped by 8 bases and J by 9 bases; unmatched bases: 13. The CDR3 DNA reads TGTGCCAGCCACGGCGGGGGACTCCCGCGCATTCAGTACTTC. It yields the protein CASHGGGLPRIQYF.

The rearrangement links TRBV6-5 to TRBJ1-2; D is uncertain. The V gene lost 2 bases and the J gene lost 0 bases, with 7 bases spanning the gap. This CDR3 has 14 residues. The germline V gene has CDR1 MNHEY and CDR2 SVGAGI. The CDR3 here is CASSYRIANYGYTF. The DNA for the CDR3 is TGTGCCAGCAGTTACCGAATTGCTAACTATGGCTACACCTTC.

This clonotype was seen a handful of times. The rearrangement links TRBV6-5 to TRBJ2-5; the D gene could be TRBD1 or TRBD2 (5 bases each). The CDR3 spans 14 residues. The germline CDR1 and CDR2 sequences are MNHEY and SVGAGI. Deletions cut 4 bases from V and 6 bases from J, with 15 bases between. Written as DNA, the CDR3 is TGTGCCAGCAGTTGGGGGTCAAAACAGCAGACCCAGTACTTC. Protein: CASSWGSKQQTQYF.

The V gene is TRBV9, the J gene TRBJ2-1; D is possibly TRBD2 (6 bases). CDR3 length: 16 residues. The germline CDR1 and CDR2 sequences are SGDLS and YYNGEE. V lost 4 bases and J 1 base, leaving 15 bases between the germline ends. The CDR3 spells CASSSLGRRSYNEQFF. The CDR3 bases are TGTGCCAGCAGCTCCCTTGGGAGGAGGTCCTACAATGAGCAGTTCTTC.

This clonotype was counted at least ten times. The chain carries TRBV20-1 and TRBJ2-5; tentatively, D is TRBD1 (6 bases). The CDR3 covers 15 residues. V was cut by 5 bases and J by 1 base, with 17 bases left in between. Germline V CDR1 and CDR2: DFQATT, SNEGSKA (reference sequence). CDR3 bases: TGCAGTGCTCCTTCGCAGGGGACCGCCCAAGAGACCCAGTACTTC. Translated, it gives CSAPSQGTAQETQYF.

This clonotype was seen more than once but under ten times. This chain joins TRBV30 and TRBJ2-3; 12 nucleotides align to TRBD2. V shed 3 bases and J 5 bases; nucleotides not matched to a gene: 3. Germline V gene sequence: CDR1 GTSNPN, CDR2 SVGIG (reference sequence). This CDR3 comprises 14 residues. CDR3 nucleotides: TGTGCCTGGAGACTAGCGGGAGGTAGAGATACGCAGTATTTT. This gives the protein CAWRLAGGRDTQYF.

This clonotype was detected many times. The V and J genes are TRBV11-2 and TRBJ2-7; 7 bases align to TRBD2. This CDR3 is built from 15 residues. Trimming removed 5 bases from V and 5 bases from J; junction bases left unmatched: 12. The germline V gene has CDR1 SGHAT and CDR2 FQNNGV. DNA of the CDR3: TGTGCCAGCAGCGCACATGTGGGAGGGTGGGACGAGCAGTACTTC. Translation gives CASSAHVGGWDEQYF.

There are many counts of this clonotype. This chain connects TRBV18 to TRBJ2-1; no clear D. From germline, CDR1 is KGHSH and CDR2 LQKENI. Trimming removed 6 bases from V and 2 bases from J, with 8 bases in between. The CDR3 sequence is 13 residues long. This CDR3 is CASSPTPYNEQFF. The CDR3 DNA reads TGTGCCAGCTCCCCAACCCCCTACAATGAGCAGTTCTTC.